Listed below are T cell receptor beta chains from one sample, sequenced in a study of cytomegalovirus exposure and HLA in healthy donors. Sequencing used immunoSEQ multiplex PCR; TCRdb keeps in-frame clones, though not all of them. The sample records about 200,000 clones, approximately 80% being singletons. The specimen sequenced was PBMCs. These receptors were taken from a woman aged 30 to 39 in good health and CMV-seronegative. Each CDR3 is given with its conserved first and last residue. The D gene is left open where the match is weak. Clone size is not always given. Where it is, it says once, few, many or a class for expanded clones.

d_call: TRBD2
j_call: TRBJ2-3
v_call: TRBV18
clone_size: .
cdr3_nt: TGTGCCAGCTCACCCACACTAGCGGGAGGGTACACAGATACGCAGTATTTT
cdr3_aa: CASSPTLAGGYTDTQYF

d_call: .
j_call: TRBJ1-4
v_call: TRBV7-2
clone_size: .
cdr3_nt: TGTGCCAGCAGTTCCGGGACAACAAATGAAAAACTGTTTTTT
cdr3_aa: CASSSGTTNEKLFF

d_call: .
j_call: TRBJ1-3
v_call: TRBV4-1
clone_size: once
cdr3_nt: TGCGCCAGCAGCCTTCGGACACACGGAAACACCATATATTTT
cdr3_aa: CASSLRTHGNTIYF

d_call: .
j_call: TRBJ1-1
v_call: TRBV7-9
clone_size: .
cdr3_nt: TGTGCCAGCAGCCTCCGGGACTTAACCCTGGCTGAAGCTTTCTTT
cdr3_aa: CASSLRDLTLAEAFF

d_call: .
j_call: TRBJ2-3
v_call: TRBV27
clone_size: few
cdr3_nt: TGTGCCAGCAGTTTCTCCTACGCGGATACGCAGTATTTT
cdr3_aa: CASSFSYADTQYF

d_call: .
j_call: TRBJ1-5
v_call: TRBV5-3
clone_size: once
cdr3_nt: TGTGCCAGAAGCTGGACACCTAATAGCAATCAGCCCCAGCATTTT
cdr3_aa: CARSWTPNSNQPQHF

d_call: TRBD1
j_call: TRBJ1-2
v_call: TRBV30
clone_size: few
cdr3_nt: TGTGCCTGGAGCGCACAGGGACAGGGCGTCCATGGCTACACCTTC
cdr3_aa: CAWSAQGQGVHGYTF

d_call: TRBD2
j_call: TRBJ2-5
v_call: TRBV5-6
clone_size: .
cdr3_nt: TGTGCCAGCCGACTAGGACTAGCCTGGGAAGAGACCCAGTACTTC
cdr3_aa: CASRLGLAWEETQYF

d_call: TRBD1
j_call: TRBJ2-7
v_call: TRBV12-5
clone_size: few
cdr3_nt: TGTGCTAGTGGTTTGGGGACAGGTTCCATCTACGAGCAGTACTTC
cdr3_aa: CASGLGTGSIYEQYF

d_call: .
j_call: TRBJ1-2
v_call: TRBV30
clone_size: .
cdr3_nt: TGTGCCTGGAGTGTGGAGGCTAACTATGGCTACACCTTC
cdr3_aa: CAWSVEANYGYTF

d_call: TRBD1
j_call: TRBJ1-2
v_call: TRBV5-1
clone_size: .
cdr3_nt: TGCGCCAGCAGCTCCCCGGGACAGGGCTCCTATGGCTACACCTTC
cdr3_aa: CASSSPGQGSYGYTF

d_call: TRBD1
j_call: TRBJ2-1
v_call: TRBV4-2
clone_size: once
cdr3_nt: TGTGCCAGCAGCCAATCCGGGACAGGGATCTACAATGAGCAGTTCTTC
cdr3_aa: CASSQSGTGIYNEQFF

d_call: TRBD1
j_call: TRBJ2-7
v_call: TRBV10-3
clone_size: .
cdr3_nt: TGTGCCGCCTGGACAGGGGCAGGCTACGAGCAGTACTTC
cdr3_aa: CAAWTGAGYEQYF

d_call: TRBD1
j_call: TRBJ1-2
v_call: TRBV28
clone_size: .
cdr3_nt: TGTGCCAGCAGTTTATTGGACAGGGGGGGCTATGGCTACACCTTC
cdr3_aa: CASSLLDRGGYGYTF

d_call: TRBD1
j_call: TRBJ1-2
v_call: TRBV7-9
clone_size: .
cdr3_nt: TGTGCCAGCAGCGCGACGGGACAGGGAATTTTCTATGGCTACACCTTC
cdr3_aa: CASSATGQGIFYGYTF

d_call: .
j_call: TRBJ1-1
v_call: TRBV5-6
clone_size: .
cdr3_nt: TGTGCCAGCTCCGCGGGTGGCACTGAAGCTTTCTTT
cdr3_aa: CASSAGGTEAFF

d_call: .
j_call: TRBJ1-1
v_call: TRBV13
clone_size: .
cdr3_nt: TGTGCCAGCACCTTAGGCAGGGGAAACCTAATGAACACTGAAGCTTTCTTT
cdr3_aa: CASTLGRGNLMNTEAFF

d_call: .
j_call: TRBJ1-3
v_call: TRBV7-9
clone_size: .
cdr3_nt: TGTGCCAGCAGCAAAACTCTCCAGGGCGCCTCTGGAAACACCATATATTTT
cdr3_aa: CASSKTLQGASGNTIYF

d_call: .
j_call: TRBJ1-2
v_call: TRBV6-5
clone_size: .
cdr3_nt: TGTGCCAGCAGTTTCACAGGGAACTATGGCTACACCTTC
cdr3_aa: CASSFTGNYGYTF

d_call: TRBD2
j_call: TRBJ2-7
v_call: TRBV6-5
clone_size: .
cdr3_nt: TGTGCCAGCACCTTAAGGGGAGGGGCGTACGAGCAGTACTTC
cdr3_aa: CASTLRGGAYEQYF

d_call: .
j_call: TRBJ1-1
v_call: TRBV5-1
clone_size: .
cdr3_nt: TGCGCCAGCAGCTTGGACAGACCGAACACTGAAGCTTTCTTT
cdr3_aa: CASSLDRPNTEAFF

d_call: .
j_call: TRBJ1-1
v_call: TRBV4-2
clone_size: .
cdr3_nt: TGTGCCAGCAGCCAACCCGCGGTGGGCACTGAAGCTTTCTTT
cdr3_aa: CASSQPAVGTEAFF

d_call: TRBD2
j_call: TRBJ2-3
v_call: TRBV25-1
clone_size: .
cdr3_nt: TGTGCCAGCAGTGCACACCGAGGGACTATCAGCCCCACAGATACGCAGTATTTT
cdr3_aa: CASSAHRGTISPTDTQYF

d_call: TRBD1
j_call: TRBJ1-6
v_call: TRBV5-6
clone_size: .
cdr3_nt: TGTGCCAGCAGACGGACAGGGGACAATTCACCCCTCCACTTT
cdr3_aa: CASRRTGDNSPLHF

d_call: TRBD1
j_call: TRBJ2-3
v_call: TRBV29-1
clone_size: .
cdr3_nt: TGCAGCGGGCAGGGGGCGATAGATACGCAGTATTTT
cdr3_aa: CSGQGAIDTQYF

d_call: TRBD2
j_call: TRBJ2-1
v_call: TRBV6-4
clone_size: .
cdr3_nt: TGTACCAGCAGTCTCGCGGGAGGGCGGAATGAGCAGTTCTTC
cdr3_aa: CTSSLAGGRNEQFF

d_call: .
j_call: TRBJ2-2
v_call: TRBV27
clone_size: once
cdr3_nt: TGTGCCAGCAGTTTGACAGAAGACACCGGGGAGCTGTTTTTT
cdr3_aa: CASSLTEDTGELFF

d_call: .
j_call: TRBJ2-2
v_call: TRBV15
clone_size: once
cdr3_nt: TGTGCCACCAGCAGCGAGACAGGTCTAATTATCGGGGAGCTGTTTTTT
cdr3_aa: CATSSETGLIIGELFF

d_call: .
j_call: TRBJ1-5
v_call: TRBV6-5
clone_size: .
cdr3_nt: TGTGCCAGCAGTAAGGGGAGCAATCAGCCCCAGCATTTT
cdr3_aa: CASSKGSNQPQHF

d_call: .
j_call: TRBJ1-2
v_call: TRBV5-1
clone_size: .
cdr3_nt: TGCGCCAGCAGCTTGTCGGCAGCCGGGTATGGCTACACCTTC
cdr3_aa: CASSLSAAGYGYTF

d_call: TRBD2
j_call: TRBJ2-1
v_call: TRBV30
clone_size: .
cdr3_nt: TGTGCCTGGAGCGATGGGACTAGCGGCGAGCAGTTCTTC
cdr3_aa: CAWSDGTSGEQFF

d_call: .
j_call: TRBJ1-1
v_call: TRBV6-1
clone_size: .
cdr3_nt: TGTGCCAGCGGGGGGGGGAGCCCCATGGCTGAAGCTTTCTTT
cdr3_aa: CASGGGSPMAEAFF

d_call: .
j_call: TRBJ1-1
v_call: TRBV7-2
clone_size: .
cdr3_nt: TGTGCCAGCAGCCCCGAGGGGGAAGGGTTGAACACTGAAGCTTTCTTT
cdr3_aa: CASSPEGEGLNTEAFF

d_call: TRBD2
j_call: TRBJ2-3
v_call: TRBV6-5
clone_size: .
cdr3_nt: TGTGCCAGCGGTAGCGGGATATACGATACGCAGTATTTT
cdr3_aa: CASGSGIYDTQYF

d_call: TRBD1
j_call: TRBJ2-7
v_call: TRBV19
clone_size: .
cdr3_nt: TGTGCCAGCGGACAGGGGTGGAACTACGAGCAGTACTTC
cdr3_aa: CASGQGWNYEQYF

d_call: TRBD1
j_call: TRBJ1-4
v_call: TRBV12-5
clone_size: .
cdr3_nt: TGTGCTAGTGGTTTGCTTACCGGGACAGGGATTGCTACTAATGAAAAACTGTTTTTT
cdr3_aa: CASGLLTGTGIATNEKLFF

d_call: .
j_call: TRBJ1-2
v_call: TRBV6-1
clone_size: .
cdr3_nt: TGTGCCAGCAGAAGGGCGGGGATCCAAATCTATGGCTACACCTTC
cdr3_aa: CASRRAGIQIYGYTF

d_call: .
j_call: TRBJ2-2
v_call: TRBV6-6
clone_size: .
cdr3_nt: TGTGCCAGCAGCCCCGACACATACACCGGGGAGCTGTTTTTT
cdr3_aa: CASSPDTYTGELFF

d_call: .
j_call: TRBJ2-1
v_call: TRBV5-1
clone_size: .
cdr3_nt: TGCGCCAGCAGCGTAGAGGGCCGATACAATGAGCAGTTCTTC
cdr3_aa: CASSVEGRYNEQFF

d_call: TRBD2
j_call: TRBJ2-1
v_call: TRBV7-9
clone_size: .
cdr3_nt: TGTGCCAGCAGCTCTCGGGGCAGCGGGGGGACATACAATGAGCAGTTCTTC
cdr3_aa: CASSSRGSGGTYNEQFF

d_call: .
j_call: TRBJ1-6
v_call: TRBV7-9
clone_size: .
cdr3_nt: TGTGCCAGCAGCTTCTTAGGGGCGGGAAATTCACCCCTCCACTTT
cdr3_aa: CASSFLGAGNSPLHF

d_call: .
j_call: TRBJ2-7
v_call: TRBV7-2
clone_size: .
cdr3_nt: TGTGCCAGCAGTCGTAGTTCCGAGCAGTACTTC
cdr3_aa: CASSRSSEQYF

d_call: .
j_call: TRBJ2-3
v_call: TRBV5-1
clone_size: .
cdr3_nt: TGCGCCAGCAGCTTGGGGCTAGTGAGGAGTACGCAGTATTTT
cdr3_aa: CASSLGLVRSTQYF

d_call: .
j_call: TRBJ2-1
v_call: TRBV27
clone_size: few
cdr3_nt: TGTGCCAGCAGACTTCAGGCTGTCTACAATGAGCAGTTCTTC
cdr3_aa: CASRLQAVYNEQFF

d_call: .
j_call: TRBJ2-7
v_call: TRBV6-5
clone_size: .
cdr3_nt: TGTGCCAGCAGTGAATTTGCGGCTTTCTGGGAGCAGTACTTC
cdr3_aa: CASSEFAAFWEQYF

d_call: .
j_call: TRBJ1-2
v_call: TRBV9
clone_size: .
cdr3_nt: TGTGCCAGCAGCGTAGGGGGCGACTATGGCTACACCTTC
cdr3_aa: CASSVGGDYGYTF

d_call: .
j_call: TRBJ1-2
v_call: TRBV2
clone_size: .
cdr3_nt: TGTGCCCAGCAGGGCCGTCTCGACTATGGCTACACCTTC
cdr3_aa: CAQQGRLDYGYTF

d_call: TRBD1
j_call: TRBJ2-7
v_call: TRBV5-1
clone_size: .
cdr3_nt: TGCGCCAGCAGCCGGGTGGCGGTAACAGGGGGCAATATCTACGAGCAGTACTTC
cdr3_aa: CASSRVAVTGGNIYEQYF

d_call: .
j_call: TRBJ2-7
v_call: TRBV4-2
clone_size: .
cdr3_nt: TGTGCCAGCAGCCAAGACGGTAGGAGCTCCTACGAGCAGTACTTC
cdr3_aa: CASSQDGRSSYEQYF

d_call: TRBD1
j_call: TRBJ2-7
v_call: TRBV6-5
clone_size: .
cdr3_nt: TGTGCCAGCAGTTACAGGGGGCTGGGCGAGCAGTACTTC
cdr3_aa: CASSYRGLGEQYF

d_call: .
j_call: TRBJ1-5
v_call: TRBV9
clone_size: once
cdr3_nt: TGTGCCAGCAGCGAGGGAGTGGCAGCAGATCAGCCCCAGCATTTT
cdr3_aa: CASSEGVAADQPQHF